This TCR beta chain originates from a study of quantifying T cell responses using KT2 cells. Turning to the study itself: TCR alpha and beta constant-region primers primed reverse transcription of RNA. Study-level points and caveats: Counts of KT2 alpha and beta sequences rose linearly with the number of KT2 cells added.

A single-stranded UMI oligo with SP2 sequence was ligated to cDNA 3' ends. An equimolar mix of RC1.1 and RC1.2 primed the beta chain across TRBC1 and TRBC2. Each CDR3 protein is one row after TCRdb ran MiXCR on the UMI-ligation and nested PCR reads. The profile shows fewer than 50,000 distinct CDR3 sequences, 9.5% to 13% of them singletons. The sample is PBMC spiked with counted cells of clone KT2. Remarks on this clonotype: Antigen: not known.

From germline, CDR1 is MNHNS and CDR2 SASEGT. The CDR3 runs 13 residues. V was shortened by 5 bases and J by 7 bases, with 9 bases between the two germline ends. The chain uses TRBV6-1 and TRBJ1-6; D is ambiguous. The receptor comes from a human donor. The sample was PBMCs spiked with cells of the T cell clone KT2. The CDR3 reads CASSPQTNSPLHF. Here the CDR3 DNA reads TGTGCCAGCAGTCCCCAAACAAATTCACCCCTCCACTTT.